The T cell receptor beta chain described here comes from a study of shared clonotypes between healthy human individuals. Study summary: Contributing individuals were two females and three males aged 18 to 49.

Assay: immunoSEQ multiplex PCR; the TCRdb copy retains only in-frame clones and omits some. The data show about 2 million clones, roughly 96% seen once. Germline assignment: CDR1 SGHNT and CDR2 YYREEE (reference sequence). CDR3 size: 15 residues. V trimming: 4 bases; J trimming: 6 bases; junction bases outside the gene matches: 12. The J gene is TRBJ2-7, the V gene TRBV5-4; 8 positions agree with TRBD1. This TCR came from a man between 18 and 35 years old in good health. The sample comprised naive CD4+ T cells sorted from blood. Subset in this sample: CD45RA+ positively selected. The chain's CDR3 is CASSPKRTGITEQYF. The DNA for the CDR3 is TGTGCCAGCAGCCCGAAACGGACAGGGATCACCGAGCAGTACTTC.